This T cell receptor beta chain was documented in a study of blood T cell repertoires in COVID-19. At the level of the study: Acute and convalescent COVID-19 samples came from the United States, Italy and Spain.

As concerns this clone: The sample has other DNA sequences that encode this CDR3 too.

Profiling relied on immunoSEQ multiplex PCR, and the TCRdb table lists in-frame clones only, not all of them. Counted here are about 500,000 clones, 87% occurring once; the ten biggest clones make up around 0.7%. This CDR3 is 14 amino acids long. V was clipped by 6 bases and J by 4 bases; unmatched bases: 6. CDR1 and CDR2 from the germline V gene are SNHLY and FYNNEI. Participants came from roughly 23 US areas, aged about 18 to 90 years. Donors were grouped by their self-reported clinical history. Cohort 3 donors counted as recovered after two negative PCRs, clearance, or resolved symptoms. V is TRBV2 and J is TRBJ2-3; 8 bases map to TRBD2. This clonotype originated in a woman under 30 who had recovered from COVID-19. Input material: PBMCs or T cells enriched from blood (not recorded which). The CDR3 region has the DNA TGTGCCAGCAGGCCCGGGGGGGCCGCAGATACGCAGTATTTT. Translation gives CASRPGGAADTQYF.